This T cell receptor (beta chain) was sequenced during a study of T cell responses to AZD1222 COVID-19 vaccine (dated by TCRdb to about 2021). General notes on the study: Because spike-specific TCR depth and breadth did not differ between the two schedules, AZD1222 recipients who got a second dose at roughly 4 weeks were pooled with those who got a second dose at roughly 12 weeks. TCR sequencing was performed for 233 trial participants, of whom some 200 were given two doses of AZD1222 and 26 were given two doses of MenACWY control vaccine. Enrollment into the trials was organized by age into subgroups of 18-55, 56-69 and 70-plus years, and those subgroups contained roughly 140, 27 and 60 TCR-sequenced participants, respectively.

The CDR3, from cysteine to phenylalanine, totals 12 residues. Only CDR3 DNA is held: 36 bases, read in frame from base 1. Trimming removed 6 bases from V and 3 bases from J, leaving 9 bases between the germline ends. Points the paper makes about the study in general: Vaccine-associated CD4 TCRs spanned the whole spike protein, with dominant responses in regions 160-218 and 743-854. Participants were mostly white British, with more females than males. The authors suggested clonal diversity may have been underestimated. After two AZD1222 doses, spike-specific TCR breadth and depth were significantly higher than at day 0 and than in MenACWY recipients. Epitopes outside the regions mutated in the B.1.351 and B.1.1.7 variants were reportedly recognized by nearly half of the unique spike-specific TCRs. The 56-69-year group was small, and its depth increase did not reach significance, likely because of low power. Conclusions about previously exposed vaccinees were limited because only five to seven AZD1222 recipients were SARS-CoV-2 seropositive at baseline. Because no samples from the day 14 peak response were available, repertoires could be characterized only after the peak T cell response.

As regards this clone: The antigen it binds to is not known. Per-nucleotide qualities are absent, and no much larger clonotype sits a single base away.

Sample time point, as interpreted from the label and publication: baseline before first vaccination. Vaccinee samples came from UK trials COV001 and COV002, including a single-blind randomized controlled phase 2/3 trial of AZD1222 (ChAdOx1 nCoV-19) in healthy adults. For TCRbeta chain sequencing, PBMC samples from trial participants were taken at day 0 and at day 28 after the second dose. The CDR3 regions of human TCRbeta chains were analyzed by immunosequencing. Concerning the study's data processing: TCRs in the repertoires were compared against a reference library of SARS-CoV-2-specific TCRs that had been generated with the MIRA antigen-specificity platform. Breadth was defined as the fraction of unique TCRs that were SARS-CoV-2-associated, and depth was defined as the fraction of total T cells that were SARS-CoV-2-associated. Using the MIRA data, each spike-specific TCR was mapped to the spike region that the TCR reacts to and placed in a CD4 or CD8 class. Log10-transformed breadth and depth values were compared by one-way ANOVA with Sidak's multiple comparisons tests. TCRdb retrieved this table from immuneACCESS and kept in-frame rearrangements only. Not all clones are present; in checked studies, unresolved V genes account for under half, and no reason is known for the remainder. The DNA was the basis for D and trimming; V, J and clone size are from that table. The sample records roughly 150,000 clones, 70% to 90% of which are singletons. Of the sample, about 4.8% is held by the ten largest clones.

The clonotype comes from an adult in good health. The sequence links TRBV12-3 or TRBV12-4 to TRBJ2-7; there is no confident call for the D gene. Sequenced material: peripheral blood, taken on day 0 of AZD1222 vaccination. CDR3 reads: CASSPDFYEQYF. Read as DNA, the sequence is TGTGCCAGCAGCCCTGACTTCTACGAGCAGTACTTC.